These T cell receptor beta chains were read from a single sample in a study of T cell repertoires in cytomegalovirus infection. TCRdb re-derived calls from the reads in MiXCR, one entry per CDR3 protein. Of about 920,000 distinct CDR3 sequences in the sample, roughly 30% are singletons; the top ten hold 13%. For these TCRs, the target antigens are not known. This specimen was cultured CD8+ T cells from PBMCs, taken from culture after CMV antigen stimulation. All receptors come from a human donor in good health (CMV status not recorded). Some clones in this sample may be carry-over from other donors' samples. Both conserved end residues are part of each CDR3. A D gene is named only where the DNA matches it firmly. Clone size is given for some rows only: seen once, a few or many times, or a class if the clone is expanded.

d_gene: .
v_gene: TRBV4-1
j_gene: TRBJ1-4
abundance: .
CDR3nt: TGTGCCAGCAGCCCGGAAGGGGGGTTTAATGAAAAACTGTTTTTT
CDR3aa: CASSPEGGFNEKLFF

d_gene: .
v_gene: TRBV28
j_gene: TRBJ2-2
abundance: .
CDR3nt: TGTGCCAGCGGTTCCTACAGGGTTACCGGGGAGCTGTTTTTT
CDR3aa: CASGSYRVTGELFF

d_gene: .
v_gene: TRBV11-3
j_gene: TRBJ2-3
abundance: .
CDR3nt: TGTGTCAGCAGCTTAGGGACAACTAGCACAGATACGCAGTATTTT
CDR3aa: CVSSLGTTSTDTQYF

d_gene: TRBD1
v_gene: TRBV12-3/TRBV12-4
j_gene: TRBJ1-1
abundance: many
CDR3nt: TGTGCCAGCAGAGTGGGGACAGACCTCTTACATAAAGCTTTCTTT
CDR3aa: CASRVGTDLLHKAFF

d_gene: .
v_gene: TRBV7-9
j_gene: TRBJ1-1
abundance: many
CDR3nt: TGTGCCAGCAGCTTATCTCGGTCCAACACTGAAGCTTTCTTT
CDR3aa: CASSLSRSNTEAFF

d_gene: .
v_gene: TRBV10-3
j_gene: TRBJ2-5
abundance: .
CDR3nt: TGTGCCATCAGTGAGTCGATAGGTTCAGGCGCTTGGGAGACCCAGTACTTC
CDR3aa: CAISESIGSGAWETQYF

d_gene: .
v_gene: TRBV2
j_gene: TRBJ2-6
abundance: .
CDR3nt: TGTGCCAGCAGTGAGGGCAGCTCTGGGGCCAACGTCCTGACTTTC
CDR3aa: CASSEGSSGANVLTF

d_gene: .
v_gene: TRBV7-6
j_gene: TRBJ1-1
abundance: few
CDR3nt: TGTGCCACTTCCAGCGGGGGGGCCTATGAAGCTTTCTTT
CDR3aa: CATSSGGAYEAFF

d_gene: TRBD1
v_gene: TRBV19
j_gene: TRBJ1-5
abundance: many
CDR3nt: TGTGCCAGTAGTATATGGTGGAGGGGGCAGGGGAGCAATCAGCCCCAGCATTTT
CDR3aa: CASSIWWRGQGSNQPQHF

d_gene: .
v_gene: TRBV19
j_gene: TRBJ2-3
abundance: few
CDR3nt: TGTGCCAGTAGCATGGAGGAAGGTGATACGCAGTATTTT
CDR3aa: CASSMEEGDTQYF

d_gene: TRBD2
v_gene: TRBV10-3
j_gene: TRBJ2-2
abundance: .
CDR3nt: TGTGCCATCATCGGGACTAGCGGGAGCGGGAACACCGGGGAGCTGTTTTTT
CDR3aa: CAIIGTSGSGNTGELFF

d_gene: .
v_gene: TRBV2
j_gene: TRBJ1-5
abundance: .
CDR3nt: TGTGCCAGCAGGACAGCAAAAATTGGCAATCAGCCCCAGCATTTT
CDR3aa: CASRTAKIGNQPQHF

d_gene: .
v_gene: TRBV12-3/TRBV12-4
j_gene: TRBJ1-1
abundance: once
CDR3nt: TGTGCCAGCTGCACGCTGCCGGGCTATGGGAACACTGAAGCTTTCTTT
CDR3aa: CASCTLPGYGNTEAFF

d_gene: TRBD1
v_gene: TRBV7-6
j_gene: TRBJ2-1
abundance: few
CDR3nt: TGTGCCAGCAGCTCTCCACGGGACAGGCGCCCCCGCAATGAGCAGTTCTTC
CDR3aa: CASSSPRDRRPRNEQFF

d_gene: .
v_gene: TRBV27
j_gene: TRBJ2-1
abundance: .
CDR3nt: TGTGCCAGCAGTTTATCCCCGCACCGAGCGGAAGGCTACAATGAGCAGTTCTTC
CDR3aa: CASSLSPHRAEGYNEQFF

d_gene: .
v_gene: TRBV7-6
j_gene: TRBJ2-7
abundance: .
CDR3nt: TGTGCCAACAGCCCAACCCGACTCTACGAGCAGTACTTC
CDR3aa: CANSPTRLYEQYF

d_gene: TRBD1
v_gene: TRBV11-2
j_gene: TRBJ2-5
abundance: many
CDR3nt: TGTGCCAGCAGCTTAGGGAGAGGGGGGACAGGAATTCAAGAGACCCAGTACTTC
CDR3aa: CASSLGRGGTGIQETQYF

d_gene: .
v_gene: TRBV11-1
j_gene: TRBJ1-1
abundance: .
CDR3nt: TGTGCCAGCAGCCGCCCGGGAAAAGCTTTCTTT
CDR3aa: CASSRPGKAFF

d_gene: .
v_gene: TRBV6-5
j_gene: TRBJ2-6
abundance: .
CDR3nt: TGTGCCAGCAGTCCTACAGGGTTTGGGGCCAACGTCCTGACTTTC
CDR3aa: CASSPTGFGANVLTF

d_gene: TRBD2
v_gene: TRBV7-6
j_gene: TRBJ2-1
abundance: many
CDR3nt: TGTGCCAGCAGTCCGGGGGGGGGCAAAAATGAGCAGTTCTTC
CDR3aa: CASSPGGGKNEQFF

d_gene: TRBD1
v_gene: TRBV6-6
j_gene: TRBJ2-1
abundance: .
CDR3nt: TGTGACAGCAGTGTCCAGGGGGCCGACTCCTACAATGAGCAGTTCTTC
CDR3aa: CDSSVQGADSYNEQFF

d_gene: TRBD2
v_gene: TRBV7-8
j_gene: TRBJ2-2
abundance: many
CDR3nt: TGTGCCAGCAGACAGGGACTAGCGGTGAACACCGGGGAGCTGTTTTTT
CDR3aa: CASRQGLAVNTGELFF

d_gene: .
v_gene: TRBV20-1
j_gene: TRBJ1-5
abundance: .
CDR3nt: TGCAGTGCTAGAGACCGGACAGCTTATAGCAATCAGCCCCAGCATTTT
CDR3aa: CSARDRTAYSNQPQHF

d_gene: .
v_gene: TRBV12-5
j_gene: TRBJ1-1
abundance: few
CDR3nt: TGTGCTAGTGCCATTAACACTGAAGCTTTCTTT
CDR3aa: CASAINTEAFF

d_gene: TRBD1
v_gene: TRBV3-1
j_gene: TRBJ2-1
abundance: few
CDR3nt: TGTGCCAGCAGCCAGACCCGGGACAGGGCAATCAGCTCCTACAATGAGCAGTTCTTC
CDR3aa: CASSQTRDRAISSYNEQFF

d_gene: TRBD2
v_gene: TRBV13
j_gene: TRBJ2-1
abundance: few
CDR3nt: TGTGCCAGCAGCTCCGCGGGACGGGGGGTTAACAATGAGCAGTTCTTC
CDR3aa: CASSSAGRGVNNEQFF

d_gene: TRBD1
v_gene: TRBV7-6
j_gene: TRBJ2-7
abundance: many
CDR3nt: TGTGCCAGCAGCTTAGGGGACAGGGAGCAGTACTTC
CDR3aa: CASSLGDREQYF

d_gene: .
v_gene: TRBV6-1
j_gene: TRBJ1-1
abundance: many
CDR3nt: TGTGCCACCTCAGGGGCGCACACTGAAGCTTTCTTT
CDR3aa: CATSGAHTEAFF

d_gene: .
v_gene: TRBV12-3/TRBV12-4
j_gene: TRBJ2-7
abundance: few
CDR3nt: TGTGCCAGCAGTCCCATTGGGGACTACGAGCAGTACTTC
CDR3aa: CASSPIGDYEQYF

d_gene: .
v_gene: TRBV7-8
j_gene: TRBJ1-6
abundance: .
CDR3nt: TGTGCCAGCAGCCTAAGGGAGGGGACAACGAATTCACCCCTCCACTTT
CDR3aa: CASSLREGTTNSPLHF

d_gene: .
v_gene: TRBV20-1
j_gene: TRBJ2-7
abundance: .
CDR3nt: TGCAGTGCTAGAGATCTAAGGGGCGCCTTGGGTTCCCACGAGCAGTACTTC
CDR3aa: CSARDLRGALGSHEQYF

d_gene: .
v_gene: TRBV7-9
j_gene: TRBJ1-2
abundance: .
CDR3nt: TGTGCCAGCAGCTTAGTGGCCAGGGGAGACTATGGCTACACCTTC
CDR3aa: CASSLVARGDYGYTF

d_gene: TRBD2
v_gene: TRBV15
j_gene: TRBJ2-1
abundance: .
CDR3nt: TGTGCCACCAGCAGAACGGGGGGGCGCTGGTCGGATGAGCAGTTCTTC
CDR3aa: CATSRTGGRWSDEQFF

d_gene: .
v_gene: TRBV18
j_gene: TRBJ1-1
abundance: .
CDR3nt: TGTGCCAGCTCGCATCTCGGCGAACGGGAAGCTTTCTTT
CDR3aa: CASSHLGEREAFF

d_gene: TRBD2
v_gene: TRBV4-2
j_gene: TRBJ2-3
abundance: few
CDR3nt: TGTGCCAGCAGCCTCGGGGGGCTAGCGGGGGGGTACCGCACAGATACGCAGTATTTT
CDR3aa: CASSLGGLAGGYRTDTQYF

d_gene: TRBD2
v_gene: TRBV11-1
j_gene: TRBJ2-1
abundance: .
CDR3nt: TGTGCCAGCAGTCTTACTTGGACTAGCGGGGGGCCAGTCAGCTCCTACAATGAGCAGTTCTTC
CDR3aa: CASSLTWTSGGPVSSYNEQFF

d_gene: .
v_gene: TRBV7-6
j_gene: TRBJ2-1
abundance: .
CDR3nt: TGTGCCAGCAGCTTCATAGACAGCATTTGGGACAATGAGCAGTTCTTC
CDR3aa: CASSFIDSIWDNEQFF

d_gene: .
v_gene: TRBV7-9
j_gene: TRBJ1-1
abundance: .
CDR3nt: TGTGCCAGCAGCTTAGTTAGCGCGGGGGCTGAAGCTTTCTTT
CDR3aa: CASSLVSAGAEAFF

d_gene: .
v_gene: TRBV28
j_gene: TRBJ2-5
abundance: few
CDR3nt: TGTGCCAGCAGTTTCGTGAATTTACGGACCCAGTACTTC
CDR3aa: CASSFVNLRTQYF

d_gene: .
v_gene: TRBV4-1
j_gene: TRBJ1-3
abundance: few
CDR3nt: TGCGCCAGCAGCCAAAGCAGTTTAGGGGACACCATATATTTT
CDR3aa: CASSQSSLGDTIYF

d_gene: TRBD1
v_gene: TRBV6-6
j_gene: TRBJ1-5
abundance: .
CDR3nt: TGTGCCAGCAGTTACCCGGACAGGGTCAAACAGCCCCAGCATTTT
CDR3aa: CASSYPDRVKQPQHF

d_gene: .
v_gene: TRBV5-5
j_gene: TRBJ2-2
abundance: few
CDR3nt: TGTGCCAGCAGTCCGTCCGGGGCAGACACCGGGGAGCTGTTTTTT
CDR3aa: CASSPSGADTGELFF

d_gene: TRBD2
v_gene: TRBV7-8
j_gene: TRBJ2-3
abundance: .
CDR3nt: TGTGCCAGCAGCTTAACTGCGGGGGGCATAGATACGCAGTATTTT
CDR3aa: CASSLTAGGIDTQYF

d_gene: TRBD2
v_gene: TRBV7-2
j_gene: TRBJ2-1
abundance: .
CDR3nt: TGTGCCAGCAGCTTAGATTCGGGGGGGCCCCCCTACAATGAGCAGTTCTTC
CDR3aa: CASSLDSGGPPYNEQFF

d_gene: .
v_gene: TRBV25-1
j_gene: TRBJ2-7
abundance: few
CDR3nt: TGTGCCACCCCGTATGAGGGCGCCTACGAGCAGTACTTC
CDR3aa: CATPYEGAYEQYF

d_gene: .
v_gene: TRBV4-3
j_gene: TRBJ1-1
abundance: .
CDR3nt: TGCGCCAGCAGCCAAGATCGGCGACAGCCTACCGACGGGTCGACAAACACTGAAGCTTTCTTT
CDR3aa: CASSQDRRQPTDGSTNTEAFF

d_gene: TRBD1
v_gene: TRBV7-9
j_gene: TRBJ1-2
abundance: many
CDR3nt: TGTGCCAGCAGCCGCGGACAGGTGGAGCAATACACCTTC
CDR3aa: CASSRGQVEQYTF

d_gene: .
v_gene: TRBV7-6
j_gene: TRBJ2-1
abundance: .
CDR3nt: TGTGCCAGCAGCTTATTAGCGGAGAGTTACAATGAGCAGTTCTTC
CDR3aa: CASSLLAESYNEQFF

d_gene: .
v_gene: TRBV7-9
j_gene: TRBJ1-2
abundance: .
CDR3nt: TGTGCCAGCAGCCCAGAACAGTCCTGGCGCTATGGCTACACCTTC
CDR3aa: CASSPEQSWRYGYTF

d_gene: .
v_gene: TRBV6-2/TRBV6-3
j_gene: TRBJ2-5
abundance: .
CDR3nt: TGTGCCACCTTGCCAGGCGGAGAGGAGACCCAGTACTTC
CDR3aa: CATLPGGEETQYF

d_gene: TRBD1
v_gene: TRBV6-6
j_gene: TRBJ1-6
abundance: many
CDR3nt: TGTGCCAGCAGGTTCCGGGACAGGGCTATCCCCCTCCACTTT
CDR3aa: CASRFRDRAIPLHF

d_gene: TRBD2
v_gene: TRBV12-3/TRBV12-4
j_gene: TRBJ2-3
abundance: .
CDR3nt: TGTGCCAGCAGTTTCCCTAGCGGGGGGGCTAGCACAGATACGCAGTATTTT
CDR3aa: CASSFPSGGASTDTQYF

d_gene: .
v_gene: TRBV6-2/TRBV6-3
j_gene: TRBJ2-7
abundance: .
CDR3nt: TGTGCCAGCAGCCGGAACAAGTACCCCTCCTACGAGCAGTACTTC
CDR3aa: CASSRNKYPSYEQYF

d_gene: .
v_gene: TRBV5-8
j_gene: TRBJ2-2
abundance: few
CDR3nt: TGTGCCAGCAGCCAAGGACAGCCCCAAAATCTCAACACCGGGGAGCTGTTTTTT
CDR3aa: CASSQGQPQNLNTGELFF

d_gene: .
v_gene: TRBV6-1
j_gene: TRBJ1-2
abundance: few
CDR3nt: TGTGCCAGCAGTGAAGATGCGGAGGGTAACTATGGCTACACCTTC
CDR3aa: CASSEDAEGNYGYTF

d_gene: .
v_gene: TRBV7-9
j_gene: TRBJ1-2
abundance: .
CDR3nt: TGTGCCAGCAGCCCGGGTGACAGGAGTCCTAACTATGGCTACACCTTC
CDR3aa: CASSPGDRSPNYGYTF